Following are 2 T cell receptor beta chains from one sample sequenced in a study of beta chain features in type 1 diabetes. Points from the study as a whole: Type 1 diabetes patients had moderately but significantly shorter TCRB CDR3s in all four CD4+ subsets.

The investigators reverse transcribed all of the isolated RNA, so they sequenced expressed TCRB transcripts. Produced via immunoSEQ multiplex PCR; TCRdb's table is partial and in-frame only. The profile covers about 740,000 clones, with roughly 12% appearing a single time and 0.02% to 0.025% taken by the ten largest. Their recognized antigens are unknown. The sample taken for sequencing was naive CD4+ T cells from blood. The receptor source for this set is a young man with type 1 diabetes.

The CDR3 bases are TGTGCCATCAGCCGGGACAGGGGGTCTCAGCCCCAGCATTTT. Its protein product is CAISRDRGSQPQHF. This rearrangement joins TRBV10-3 to TRBJ1-5, with 11 bases that match TRBD1. Germline values: CDR1 ENHRY, CDR2 SYGVKD. CDR3 length: 14 residues. The ends lost 6 bases at V and 6 bases at J; junction bases unmatched: 4.

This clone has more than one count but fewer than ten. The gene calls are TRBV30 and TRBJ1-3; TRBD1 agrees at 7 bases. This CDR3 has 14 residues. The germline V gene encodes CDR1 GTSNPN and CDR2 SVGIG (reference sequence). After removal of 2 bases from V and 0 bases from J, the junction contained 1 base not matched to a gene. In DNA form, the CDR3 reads TGTGCCTGGAGTCGGGACAGCTCTGGAAACACCATATATTTT. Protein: CAWSRDSSGNTIYF.